One and the same sample provided the 5 T cell receptor beta chains below, sequenced in a study of T-cell reconstitution after alpha-beta-depleted transplantation in children. Preparation of the TCRbeta library was carried out with unique molecular identifiers. MiXCR, run by TCRdb on the PCR reads, gives a single entry per CDR3 protein. The sample has 420,000 or so distinct CDR3 sequences; roughly a tenth are singletons. This specimen consisted of PBMCs from the stem cell graft donor, obtained from the stem cell graft. The source of these receptors is a human donor who donated a stem cell graft to a child with acute myeloid leukemia.

This clonotype appeared a few times. V is TRBV7-9 and J is TRBJ2-7, with D possibly TRBD2 on 5 matching bases. There are 12 residues in the CDR3. Trimming left V 4 bases short and J 4 bases short, with 8 bases between. Germline loops: CDR1 SEHNR, CDR2 FQNEAQ (reference sequence). In nucleotides, the CDR3 is TGTGCCAGCAGCTGGGGAGATTACGAGCAGTACTTC. Translated, it gives CASSWGDYEQYF.

Note on this clonotype: This may be a read error, as it is one base from a much larger clone. Since the CDR3 does not end with the conserved phenylalanine or tryptophan, this likely comes from a read error. This chain joins TRBV18 and TRBJ2-7, with 9 bases lining up with TRBD1. The germline gives CDR1 KGHSH, CDR2 LQKENI. The CDR3 totals 13 residues. V trimming: 3 bases; J trimming: 7 bases; junction bases outside the gene matches: 4. CDR3: CASSPGQGLEQYI. For the CDR3, the DNA is TGTGCCAGCTCACCGGGACAGGGCCTGGAGCAGTACATC.

This clonotype was detected only a few times. J is TRBJ1-1 and V is TRBV4-1; 8 nucleotides agree with TRBD1. V trimming: 8 bases; J trimming: 5 bases; junction bases outside the gene matches: 10. This CDR3 region has 14 residues. Germline V lookup: CDR1 MGHRA, CDR2 YSYEKL. CDR3 nucleotides: TGCGCCAGCTCTGCCCCGACAGGGGATACTGAAGCTTTCTTT. Translated: CASSAPTGDTEAFF.

V gene TRBV4-1 combines with J gene TRBJ1-1; no definite D call. The CDR3 consists of 14 residues. CDR1 is MGHRA, CDR2 YSYEKL, per germline. V was cut by 8 bases and J by 1 base, with 14 bases left in between. This CDR3 reads CASGPGRQNTEAFF. CDR3 nucleotides: TGCGCCAGCGGCCCAGGACGGCAGAACACTGAAGCTTTCTTT.

This chain uses TRBV6-1 with TRBJ2-3, with TRBD1 matching 8 bases. In germline, CDR1 is MNHNS, CDR2 SASEGT. Trimming removed 5 bases from V and 7 bases from J; junction bases left unmatched: 14. CDR3 length: 16 amino acids. The CDR3 DNA is TGTGCCAGCAGTAAATGGACAGGGCCCAACCCAAATACGCAGTATTTT. The encoded protein is CASSKWTGPNPNTQYF.